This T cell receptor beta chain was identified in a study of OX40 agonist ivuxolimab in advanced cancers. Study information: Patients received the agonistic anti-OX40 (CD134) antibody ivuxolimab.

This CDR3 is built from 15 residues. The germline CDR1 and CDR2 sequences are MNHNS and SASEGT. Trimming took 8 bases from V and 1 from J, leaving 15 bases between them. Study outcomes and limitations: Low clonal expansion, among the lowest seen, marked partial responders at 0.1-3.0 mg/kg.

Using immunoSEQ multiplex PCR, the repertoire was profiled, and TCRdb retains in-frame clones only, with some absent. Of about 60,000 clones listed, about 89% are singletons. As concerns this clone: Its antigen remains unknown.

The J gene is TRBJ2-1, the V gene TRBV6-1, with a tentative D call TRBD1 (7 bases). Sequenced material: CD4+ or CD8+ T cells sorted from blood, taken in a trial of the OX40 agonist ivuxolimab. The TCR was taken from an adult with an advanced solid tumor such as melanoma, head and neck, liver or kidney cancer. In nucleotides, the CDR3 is TGTGCCAGCGAGGAACAGGGGACTTCCTACAATGAGCAGTTCTTC. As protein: CASEEQGTSYNEQFF.